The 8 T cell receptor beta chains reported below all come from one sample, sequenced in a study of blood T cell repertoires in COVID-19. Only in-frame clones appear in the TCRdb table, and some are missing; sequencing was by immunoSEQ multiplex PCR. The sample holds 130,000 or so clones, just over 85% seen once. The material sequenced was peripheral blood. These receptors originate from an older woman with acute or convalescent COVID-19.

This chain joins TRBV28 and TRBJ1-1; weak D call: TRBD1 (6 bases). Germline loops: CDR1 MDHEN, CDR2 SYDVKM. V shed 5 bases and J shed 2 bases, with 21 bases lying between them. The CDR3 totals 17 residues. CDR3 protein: CASSTDLTGVGNTEAFF. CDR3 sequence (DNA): TGTGCCAGCAGTACCGATCTGACAGGTGTGGGTAACACTGAAGCTTTCTTT.

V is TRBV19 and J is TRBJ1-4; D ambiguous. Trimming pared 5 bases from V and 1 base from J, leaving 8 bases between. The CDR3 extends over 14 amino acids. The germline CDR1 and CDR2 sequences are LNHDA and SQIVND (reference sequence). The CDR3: CASSYSGTNEKLFF. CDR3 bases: TGTGCCAGTAGTTACAGTGGAACTAATGAAAAACTGTTTTTT.

For the CDR3, the DNA is TGCGCCAGCAGCCAAGATCTGGGACAGGTCTACAATGAGCAGTTCTTC. This codes for CASSQDLGQVYNEQFF. V gene TRBV4-3 combines with J gene TRBJ2-1, with TRBD1 matching 8 bases. Looked up from germline, CDR1 is LGHNA and CDR2 is YSLEER. Trimming at V came to 0 bases and at J to 3 bases, leaving 4 bases not matched to a gene. The CDR3 totals 16 residues.

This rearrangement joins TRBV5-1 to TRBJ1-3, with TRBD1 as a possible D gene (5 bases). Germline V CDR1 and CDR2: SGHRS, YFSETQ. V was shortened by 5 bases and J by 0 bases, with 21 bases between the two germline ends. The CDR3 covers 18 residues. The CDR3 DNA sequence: TGCGCCAGCAGTTCGGGAGCAGGGCTTGCGGCCTCTGGAAACACCATATATTTT. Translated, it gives CASSSGAGLAASGNTIYF.

CDR3: CASSLEGPSYEQYF. Written as DNA, the CDR3 is TGTGCCAGCAGTTTAGAGGGTCCGTCCTACGAGCAGTACTTC. The gene calls are TRBV28 and TRBJ2-7; the D gene is possibly TRBD2 (5 bases). From germline, CDR1 is MDHEN and CDR2 SYDVKM. This CDR3 is 14 amino acids long. Trimming took 2 bases from V and 1 from J, leaving 9 bases between them.

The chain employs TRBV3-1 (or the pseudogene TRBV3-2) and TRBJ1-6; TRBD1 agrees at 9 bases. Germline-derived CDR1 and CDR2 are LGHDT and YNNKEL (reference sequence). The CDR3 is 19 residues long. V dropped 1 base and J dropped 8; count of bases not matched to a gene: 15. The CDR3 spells CASSQGVQGAGPRDSPLHF. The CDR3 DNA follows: TGTGCCAGCAGCCAAGGTGTACAGGGGGCAGGCCCCAGGGATTCACCCCTCCACTTT.

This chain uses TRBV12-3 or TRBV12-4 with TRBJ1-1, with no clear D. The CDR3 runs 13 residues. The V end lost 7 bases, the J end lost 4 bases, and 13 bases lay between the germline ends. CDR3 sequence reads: CASIQRRGTEAFF. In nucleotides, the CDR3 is TGTGCCAGCATTCAAAGGAGAGGCACTGAAGCTTTCTTT.

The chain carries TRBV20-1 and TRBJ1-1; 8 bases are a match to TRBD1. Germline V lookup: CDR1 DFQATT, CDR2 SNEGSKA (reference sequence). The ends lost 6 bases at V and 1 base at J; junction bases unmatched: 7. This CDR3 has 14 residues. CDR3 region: CSASWTGPNTEAFF. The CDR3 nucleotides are TGCAGTGCGAGTTGGACAGGGCCGAACACTGAAGCTTTCTTT.